This T cell receptor (beta chain) was identified during a study of OX40 agonist ivuxolimab in advanced cancers. The wider study: Antecedent anti-PD-1, anti-PD-L1 or anti-CTLA-4 therapy was permissible, with around 40% having received some.

This table comes from immunoSEQ multiplex PCR, and its TCRdb copy is limited to in-frame clones, with some not included. The table records 50,000 or so clones, about nine tenths of them present only once. Overall study results and limits: Clones of CD4+ and CD8+ blood T cells grew by week 6 at doses of 0.1 to 3.0 mg/kg.

The junction had 7 bases not matched to a gene; V was cut back by 5 bases and J by 5 bases. The CDR3 contains 14 residues. Germline-derived CDR1 and CDR2 are LNHDA and SQIVND (reference sequence). The count of this clone is one. The antigen is not known. The chain employs TRBV19 and TRBJ2-5; 8 positions match TRBD1. The sequences come from CD4+ or CD8+ T cells sorted from blood, collected in a trial of the OX40 agonist ivuxolimab. The TCR sequence derives from an adult with an advanced solid tumor such as melanoma, head and neck, liver or kidney cancer. This CDR3 is CASSSRTGRETQYF. The CDR3 DNA reads TGTGCCAGTAGTTCTCGGACAGGGAGGGAGACCCAGTACTTC. The full variable domain, rest sourced from reference TRBV19 and TRBJ2-5, is DGGITQSPKYLFRKEGQNVTLSCEQNLNHDAMYWYRQDPGQGLRLIYYSQIVNDFQKGDIAEGYSVSREKKESFPLTVTSAQKNPTAFYLCASSSRTGRETQYFGPGTRLLVL.